What follows describes a single T cell receptor beta chain. As yet, its antigen is unknown. Here immunoSEQ multiplex PCR was the method, and the copy in TCRdb shows in-frame clones only, minus some. Here the sample spans tens of thousands of clones, around 72% being singletons. CDR3 length: 13 amino acids. Trimming shortened V by 2 bases and J by 1 base, and 5 bases separated the two germline ends. Germline V lookup: CDR1 SGHNT, CDR2 YENEEA. This record comes from a study of CD4 T cells in relation to SARS-CoV-2 and coronaviruses. About the research overall: Controls used an HIV-1 Nef peptide pool or no peptide. Overall study findings and caveats: Around 60% of donors had memory CD4+ clonotypes crossrecognizing SARS-CoV-2 and common cold coronavirus spike. No donor gave both pre-pandemic and post-infection samples.

Before the COVID-19 pandemic, during about 2011-2019, CD4+ T cells were taken from unexposed donors. Isolation of CD4+ T cells took place after less than twelve days in culture. The rearrangement uses TRBV11-3 and TRBJ1-1; no reliable D call. Sequenced: CD4+ T cells from PBMCs, cultured in vitro. The clonotype comes from a human donor in good health. This chain's CDR3 is CASSLSGNTEAFF. The CDR3 bases are TGTGCCAGCAGCTTATCCGGGAACACTGAAGCTTTCTTT. Full variable domain (rest looked up from reference TRBV11-3 and TRBJ1-1): EAGVVQSPRYKIIEKKQPVAFWCNPISGHNTLYWYLQNLGQGPELLIRYENEEAVDDSQLPKDRFSAERLKGVDSTLKIQPAELGDSAVYLCASSLSGNTEAFFGQGTRLTVV.